The rows below give T cell receptor beta chains drawn from one sample of a study of type 1 and type 2 diabetes patients. TCRdb passed the multiplex PCR reads through MiXCR, listing each CDR3 protein once. The sample comprises about 270,000 distinct CDR3 sequences, roughly 44% of which are singletons, and around 13% rests with the top ten. The sample comprised peripheral blood mononuclear cells (PBMCs). Receptors were obtained from a man aged 18 to 29 with type 2 diabetes. Both conserved end residues are trimmed from each CDR3.

v_call | cdr3_aa
TRBV19 | AGSFGVSSYEQY
TRBV20-1 | SARRQVRETQY
TRBV20-1 | SAKTDSAIYEQY
TRBV30 | AGRQGPNTEAF
TRBV29-1 | SVQGSTEAF
TRBV15 | ATSRDRAANYGYT
TRBV4-1 | ASSQDNGITGNTIY
TRBV7-2 | ASSMGLAGNEQY
TRBV27 | ATSEGNQPQH
TRBV10-3 | AISVEGNNQPQH
TRBV10-1 | ASSQGLFEQY
TRBV2 | ASLGARGLYNEQF
TRBV2 | ASSERTYGYT
TRBV28 | ASHSSGSARELF
TRBV7-2 | ASSLATGGGTEAF
TRBV12-3/TRBV12-4 | ASRLGTLTREQY